This entry lists 3 T cell receptor beta chains sequenced from one sample in a study of blood T cells in healthy people across ages. For the second PCR, which ran for about 6 to 11 cycles, a sample-barcoded 5' primer and a J-beta primer mix were used. TCRdb fed the 5' RACE reads into MiXCR, producing one record per CDR3 protein. The table lists 1,800,000 or so distinct CDR3 sequences, about 39% of them singletons. Sequenced material: blood. The source is a human donor in good health.

The chain links TRBV12-5 to TRBJ1-2; D gene ambiguous. The germline gives CDR1 LGHNT, CDR2 FRNRAP. V was trimmed by 5 bases and J by 2 bases, leaving 9 bases between them. This CDR3 region has 13 residues. The CDR3 DNA follows: TGTGCTAGTGGTGTTGAGATCAACTATGGCTACACCTTC. It is translated as CASGVEINYGYTF. The whole variable domain, filled in from reference TRBV12-5 and TRBJ1-2, reads DARVTQTPRHKVTEMGQEVTMRCQPILGHNTVFWYRQTMMQGLELLAYFRNRAPLDDSGMPKDRFSAEMPDATLATLKIQPSEPRDSAVYFCASGVEINYGYTFGSGTRLTVV.

The chain combines TRBV7-3 with TRBJ1-1, with D perhaps TRBD1 (6 bases). Germline V gene data show CDR1 as SGHTA and CDR2 as FQGTGA. This CDR3 spans 16 amino acids. Trimming shortened V by 5 bases and J by 0 bases, and 16 bases separated the two germline ends. CDR3 residues: CASSGGDGQLNTEAFF. Written as DNA, the CDR3 is TGTGCCAGCAGCGGTGGTGACGGACAGCTGAACACTGAAGCTTTCTTT.

For this clonotype: With a much larger clone just one base away, this may be a read error. The chain links TRBV20-1 to TRBJ2-3; no definite D call. The CDR3 spans 13 residues. Germline CDR1 is DFQATT and CDR2 is SNEGSKA (reference sequence). The V and J ends lost 3 bases and 0 bases respectively, with 7 bases between them. The CDR3 region has the DNA TGCAGTGCTAGGCTCACTAGCACAGATACGCAGTATTTT. Encoded protein: CSARLTSTDTQYF.